The following is a T cell receptor (beta chain) sequence with its context. TCRdb re-analysed the 5' RACE reads in MiXCR, keeping a single row per CDR3 protein. The sample shows some 270,000 distinct CDR3 sequences, about 8.3% of them seen only once. V shed 3 bases and J 7 bases; nucleotides not matched to a gene: 5. The CDR3 extends over 15 amino acids. Germline loops: CDR1 SGHTA, CDR2 FQGTGA. The data were obtained in a study of identical twins. The data were also submitted as part of a second study, on yellow fever vaccine responses in identical twins.

The TCR was taken from a woman younger than 30 in good health. The chain combines TRBV7-3 with TRBJ2-3; 12 bases agree with TRBD2. The sequenced sample was CD8+ T cells sorted from blood. The CDR3 DNA reads as TGTGCCAGCAGCTTGCCTAGCGGGGGGGATAATACGCAGTATTTT. As protein: CASSLPSGGDNTQYF.